This is a list of T cell receptor beta chains from one sample in a study of cytomegalovirus exposure and HLA in healthy donors. TCRdb keeps only in-frame clones here, not all; method: immunoSEQ multiplex PCR. The sample lists about 98,000 clones, 70% to 90% occurring once. Sequencing was done on a sample of PBMCs. The receptor set was obtained from a woman in her 30s in good health and CMV-seronegative. The CDR3 runs from the conserved cysteine through the conserved F or W. A D gene is named only where the DNA matches it firmly. Size is stated for part of the rows, as once, few or many counts, or as a class when the clone is expanded.

J gene,D gene,V gene,clone size,CDR3 protein,CDR3 DNA
TRBJ2-7,.,TRBV7-9,.,CASSPGDPGSEQYF,TGTGCCAGCAGCCCAGGGGACCCCGGGTCCGAGCAGTACTTC
TRBJ2-4,.,TRBV2,.,CASSTGSRAKNIQYF,TGTGCCAGCAGTACGGGATCCCGAGCCAAAAACATTCAGTACTTC
TRBJ1-5,.,TRBV6-4,once,CARPQSGGRHQNQPQHF,TGTGCCAGGCCTCAGTCCGGAGGCAGGCACCAAAATCAGCCCCAGCATTTT
TRBJ1-2,.,TRBV5-5,.,CASSLESNYGYTF,TGTGCCAGCAGCTTGGAGAGTAACTATGGCTACACCTTC
TRBJ2-5,TRBD2,TRBV5-1,.,CASSLWGLAGSTPQETQYF,TGCGCCAGCAGCTTGTGGGGACTAGCGGGGAGTACGCCACAAGAGACCCAGTACTTC
TRBJ2-1,.,TRBV10-3,.,CATNVGSSYNEQFF,TGTGCCACCAACGTAGGGAGCTCCTACAATGAGCAGTTCTTC
TRBJ2-2,.,TRBV5-1,.,CASSLTRTANTGELFF,TGCGCCAGCAGCTTGACGAGGACAGCGAACACCGGGGAGCTGTTTTTT
TRBJ2-7,.,TRBV7-2,.,CASSLRHRDNEQYF,TGTGCCAGCAGCTTAAGGCACAGGGACAACGAGCAGTACTTC
TRBJ2-7,TRBD1,TRBV9,.,CASSASGGEQYF,TGTGCCAGCAGCGCCTCAGGGGGCGAGCAGTACTTC
TRBJ1-1,.,TRBV5-1,.,CASSLAQKNTEAFF,TGCGCCAGCAGCTTGGCACAGAAGAACACTGAAGCTTTCTTT
TRBJ1-6,.,TRBV5-1,once,CASSRGMREGNSPLHF,TGCGCCAGCAGTCGAGGGATGAGGGAAGGGAATTCACCCCTCCACTTT
TRBJ1-1,.,TRBV6-6,.,CASSYQSGIGGVEAFF,TGTGCCAGCAGTTATCAATCAGGGATAGGGGGTGTTGAAGCTTTCTTT
TRBJ2-7,.,TRBV21-1,.,CASSSLRAPYEQYF,TGTGCCAGCAGCTCACTCCGCGCTCCATACGAGCAGTACTTC
TRBJ2-5,TRBD2,TRBV5-1,.,CASSLALAGGGETQYF,TGCGCCAGCAGCTTGGCTCTAGCGGGAGGAGGTGAGACCCAGTACTTC
TRBJ2-1,.,TRBV27,.,CASSFGHPSSYNEQFF,TGTGCCAGCAGTTTTGGACATCCAAGCTCCTACAATGAGCAGTTCTTC
TRBJ2-7,TRBD1,TRBV28,.,CASSPTAGTGFYEQYF,TGTGCCAGCAGTCCAACAGCCGGGACAGGGTTCTACGAGCAGTACTTC
TRBJ1-2,.,TRBV29-1,.,CSVENNGYTF,TGCAGCGTTGAGAACAACGGCTACACCTTC
TRBJ2-3,TRBD2,TRBV11-2,.,CASTPNWRGGGRTDTQYF,TGTGCCAGCACCCCCAATTGGAGGGGCGGGGGGCGGACAGATACGCAGTATTTT